This T cell receptor (beta chain) was captured by sequencing in a study of identical twins. Study conclusions and caveats: Beta out-of-frame sequences showed weaker excess twin sharing. Twin-shared out-of-frame alpha sequences showed excess low generation probability.

TCRdb redid the calling of the 5' RACE reads with MiXCR, one entry per CDR3 protein. Here the sample spans fewer than 900,000 distinct CDR3 sequences, 21% being singletons. As to this clonotype: Its antigen is currently unknown.

CDR3 length: 19 amino acids. V shed 5 bases and J shed 4 bases, with 28 bases lying between them. Germline CDR1 reads SGHAT; CDR2 reads FQNNGV. These data also formed part of another study, on T cells expressing NK-cell markers.

The sequence came from a woman in her late teens or twenties in good health. The rearrangement uses TRBV11-2 and TRBJ2-3, with D perhaps assigned TRBD1 or TRBD2 (5 bases each). The sample comprised PBMCs. The CDR3 sequence is CASSPSLLLPGTTADTQYF. DNA for the CDR3: TGTGCCAGCAGCCCGTCCCTCCTTTTGCCCGGGACGACCGCAGATACGCAGTATTTT.